A selection of T cell receptor beta chains follows, all from one sample in a study of a mutant IDH1 vaccine in newly diagnosed glioma. The protocol was immunoSEQ multiplex PCR, while the TCRdb copy is restricted to in-frame clones and leaves out a portion. The sample carries tens of thousands of clones, roughly 87% recorded once. These receptors' antigens are unknown. The sample consisted of PBMCs, taken from a glioma patient whose treatment included an IDH1 peptide vaccine. The receptors were gathered from a man aged 30 to 45 with glioma. Each CDR3 is given with its conserved first and last residue. The D gene is left open where the match is weak. Size is stated for part of the rows, as once, few or many counts, or as a class when the clone is expanded.

V gene: TRBV7-6; J gene: TRBJ2-2; clone size: .; CDR3 length: 16; D gene: .; CDR3 protein: CASSLAGRLNTGELFF; CDR3 DNA: TGTGCCAGCAGCTTAGCGGGCAGGTTGAACACCGGGGAGCTGTTTTTT
V gene: TRBV20-1; J gene: TRBJ2-7; clone size: .; CDR3 length: 11; D gene: .; CDR3 protein: CSGLGNYEQYF; CDR3 DNA: TGCAGTGGACTCGGGAACTACGAGCAGTACTTC
V gene: TRBV6-5; J gene: TRBJ1-5; clone size: .; CDR3 length: 14; D gene: .; CDR3 protein: CASRSDRDNQPQHF; CDR3 DNA: TGTGCCAGCAGATCCGACAGAGACAATCAGCCCCAGCATTTT
V gene: TRBV6-6; J gene: TRBJ2-3; clone size: .; CDR3 length: 13; D gene: .; CDR3 protein: CASRGTGTDTQYF; CDR3 DNA: TGTGCCAGCCGGGGCACAGGCACAGATACGCAGTATTTT
V gene: TRBV6-4; J gene: TRBJ1-2; clone size: .; CDR3 length: 15; D gene: .; CDR3 protein: CASSDQVGQGYGYTF; CDR3 DNA: TGTGCCAGCAGTGACCAAGTTGGGCAGGGGTATGGCTACACCTTC
V gene: TRBV27; J gene: TRBJ2-3; clone size: .; CDR3 length: 16; D gene: .; CDR3 protein: CASSIGQGGGTDTQYF; CDR3 DNA: TGTGCCAGCAGTATCGGACAGGGAGGGGGCACAGATACGCAGTATTTT
V gene: TRBV29-1; J gene: TRBJ2-5; clone size: .; CDR3 length: 14; D gene: TRBD2; CDR3 protein: CSVEALAGGGPQYF; CDR3 DNA: TGCAGCGTTGAAGCCCTAGCGGGGGGTGGGCCCCAGTACTTC
V gene: TRBV5-6; J gene: TRBJ2-2; clone size: .; CDR3 length: 15; D gene: TRBD2; CDR3 protein: CASRLSGAGTGELFF; CDR3 DNA: TGTGCCAGCAGACTGAGCGGGGCGGGCACCGGGGAGCTGTTTTTT
V gene: TRBV19; J gene: TRBJ2-7; clone size: .; CDR3 length: 12; D gene: .; CDR3 protein: CASSETTYEQYF; CDR3 DNA: TGTGCCAGTAGTGAGACCACCTACGAGCAGTACTTC
V gene: TRBV15; J gene: TRBJ1-2; clone size: few; CDR3 length: 17; D gene: .; CDR3 protein: CATSRPRGPNANYGYTF; CDR3 DNA: TGTGCCACCAGCAGACCTAGAGGACCGAACGCTAACTATGGCTACACCTTC
V gene: TRBV5-4; J gene: TRBJ2-7; clone size: .; CDR3 length: 14; D gene: .; CDR3 protein: CASSLDQGKDEQYF; CDR3 DNA: TGTGCCAGCAGCTTGGATCAGGGTAAGGACGAGCAGTACTTC